The 24 T cell receptor beta chains below all came from one sample that was sequenced in a study of T cells after posttransplantation cyclophosphamide (dated by TCRdb to 2015 to 2016). To prepare the library, the immunoSEQ multiplex PCR assay was applied. TCRdb holds this immuneACCESS table with in-frame rearrangements only. Some clones are missing; in checked studies, unresolved V genes explain under half, and the rest has no known cause. For this sample, some 14,000 clones are listed, none of them singletons. Clones ranked in the top ten supply roughly 24% of the sample. Explained via the paper, the treatment or condition label denotes: high-dose cyclophosphamide on days +3 and +4 as single-agent GVHD prophylaxis. Busulfan and fludarabine conditioning, a related or unrelated marrow graft, and cyclophosphamide on days +3 and +4 were given to PTCy patients. The starting material was PBMCs, obtained approximately 1,100 days after allogeneic stem cell transplant with posttransplant cyclophosphamide. These receptors all stem from a female patient in her thirties or forties who received an allogeneic stem cell transplant from a related donor, was CMV-positive, and had no GVHD. Following transplantation, part of the T cell population may be supplied by the graft donor rather than the patient.

The chain joins TRBV13 to TRBJ1-1, with no clear D. V dropped 2 bases and J dropped 4 bases, with 8 bases sitting between them. Looked up from germline, CDR1 is PRHDT and CDR2 is FYEKMQ (reference sequence). The CDR3 loop spans 13 amino acids. CDR3 loop: CASSLRGFTEAFF. CDR3 DNA: TGTGCCAGCAGCTTAAGAGGGTTCACTGAAGCTTTCTTT.

This clone showed up many times. The chain is built from TRBV7-8 and TRBJ1-4; possible D gene TRBD1, 6 bases. The CDR3 runs 17 residues. Deletions cut 3 bases from V and 1 base from J, with 15 bases between. CDR1 and CDR2 from the germline V gene are SGHVS and FQNEAQ. The CDR3 nucleotides are TGTGCCAGCAGCTTTGGGGCAGTACAGGGAACTAATGAAAAACTGTTTTTT. This translates into CASSFGAVQGTNEKLFF.

This clone was detected many times. The rearrangement uses TRBV7-2 and TRBJ2-7; tentative D call: TRBD1 (6 bases). Per germline, CDR1 SGHTA and CDR2 FQGNSA. Trimming left V 4 bases short and J 3 bases short, with 16 bases between. The CDR3 has 15 residues. The CDR3 reads CASSYEYRDNYEQYF. The CDR3, as DNA: TGTGCCAGCAGCTACGAATACCGGGACAACTACGAGCAGTACTTC.

This clone was observed at least ten times. The chain is built from TRBV2 and TRBJ1-6; 7 nucleotides align to TRBD1. The CDR3 has 14 amino acids. J gave up 6 bases and V 4 bases, and 3 bases lay outside the gene matches. CDR1 and CDR2 from the germline V gene are SNHLY and FYNNEI. CDR3 in amino acids: CASSGGQPNSPLHF. Written as DNA, the CDR3 is TGTGCCAGCAGTGGGGGACAGCCTAATTCACCCCTCCACTTT.

This clone occurred many times. This chain connects TRBV5-6 to TRBJ1-1; D is possibly TRBD1 (6 bases). CDR1 SGHDT and CDR2 YYEEEE come from the germline V gene. Trimming took 1 base from V and 3 from J, leaving 19 bases between them. The CDR3 is made up of 17 amino acids. CDR3 sequence reads: CASSLYLIRGKDTEAFF. The CDR3 DNA is TGTGCCAGCAGCTTGTATTTGATCAGGGGCAAGGACACTGAAGCTTTCTTT.

Ten or more counts support this clone. V gene TRBV4-1 combines with J gene TRBJ2-7; TRBD1 aligns across 7 bases. J gave up 5 bases and V 0 bases, and 13 bases lay outside the gene matches. This CDR3 spans 17 amino acids. Germline CDR1 MGHRA, CDR2 YSYEKL. CDR3 region: CASSQDPPQGIIHEQYF. The CDR3 DNA sequence: TGCGCCAGCAGCCAAGATCCCCCACAGGGGATAATCCACGAGCAGTACTTC.

This clone was detected ten times or more. The CDR3 DNA is TGTGCCAGTAGTATAGACGGACAGAGCAATCAGCCCCAGCATTTT. This encodes CASSIDGQSNQPQHF. The V gene is TRBV19, the J gene TRBJ1-5; D may be TRBD1 (6 bases). CDR3 length: 15 amino acids. Looked up from germline, CDR1 is LNHDA and CDR2 is SQIVND (reference sequence). V gave up 0 bases and J gave up 1 base, with 7 bases separating them.

This clone was found many times. The genes are TRBV5-6 and TRBJ1-5; no firm D call. V was pared by 0 bases and J by 0 bases, with 13 bases between. CDR1 is SGHDT, CDR2 YYEEEE, per germline. The CDR3 sequence is 17 residues long. This CDR3 is CASSLGRLAYSNQPQHF. CDR3 bases: TGTGCCAGCAGCTTGGGTCGACTCGCTTATAGCAATCAGCCCCAGCATTTT.

This clone was seen a few times. This rearrangement joins TRBV6-5 to TRBJ2-5; D remains unclear. In germline, CDR1 is MNHEY, CDR2 SVGAGI. This CDR3 has 15 residues. The germline V and J ends were trimmed by 7 bases and 0 bases, with 15 bases remaining between them. The chain's CDR3 is CASNLGSPYQETQYF. The CDR3 DNA reads as TGTGCCAGCAATTTGGGCTCGCCGTACCAAGAGACCCAGTACTTC.

At least ten counts were recorded for this clone. The chain employs TRBV19 and TRBJ2-3; D uncertain. This CDR3 has 16 amino acids. V was shortened by 5 bases and J by 0 bases, with 15 bases between the two germline ends. Germline V lookup: CDR1 LNHDA, CDR2 SQIVND (reference sequence). The CDR3 nucleotides are TGTGCCAGTAGTGCGTGGATGGGCCGGAGCACAGATACGCAGTATTTT. Translating it yields CASSAWMGRSTDTQYF.

This clone was seen repeatedly, ten times or more. V usage is TRBV5-6 and J usage is TRBJ1-6; no clear D gene. Trimming cost V 0 bases and J 8 bases, with 9 bases left between them. CDR3 size: 14 residues. The germline gives CDR1 SGHDT, CDR2 YYEEEE. DNA for the CDR3: TGTGCCAGCAGCTTGGCGGGAATGGATTCACCCCTCCACTTT. This encodes CASSLAGMDSPLHF.

This clone was seen ten or more times. An end of the junction differs from the germline gene, which may be a read error. The CDR3 here is CASRQTGTDTQYF. In DNA, the CDR3 is TGTGCCAGCAGGCAGACAGGCACGGATACGCAGTATTTT. The chain recombines TRBV11-2 with TRBJ2-3, with D possibly being TRBD1 (6 bases). The CDR3 consists of 13 residues. Germline lookup yields CDR1 SGHAT and CDR2 FQNNGV.

This clone has at least ten counts. The chain couples TRBV15 to TRBJ1-4; D gene uncertain. Germline V gives CDR1 LNHNV, CDR2 YYDKDF (reference sequence). The CDR3 has 15 amino acids. V was clipped by 0 bases and J by 10 bases, with 15 bases between them. Here the CDR3 reads CATSRDLRVTGKLFF. The CDR3 DNA is TGTGCCACCAGCAGAGATCTACGGGTAACGGGAAAACTGTTTTTT. The full variable domain, in which reference TRBV15 and TRBJ1-4 provide the parts outside the CDR3, is DAMVIQNPRYQVTQFGKPVTLSCSQTLNHNVMYWYQQKSSQAPKLLFHYYDKDFNNEADTPDNFQSRRPNTSFCFLDIRSPGLGDTAMYLCATSRDLRVTGKLFFGSGTQLSVL.

This clone was seen at least ten times. The V gene is TRBV6-4, the J gene TRBJ2-6; no firm D call. V was shortened by 5 bases and J by 1 base, with 9 bases between the two germline ends. Germline V gene data show CDR1 as MRHNA and CDR2 as SNTAGT. This CDR3 has 15 residues. The CDR3 reads CASSPGTSGANVLTF. CDR3 DNA: TGTGCCAGCAGTCCAGGTACTTCTGGGGCCAACGTCCTGACTTTC.

This clone occurred many times. The V call is TRBV19, the J call TRBJ1-4; D possibly corresponds to TRBD1 (5 bases). Looked up from germline, CDR1 is LNHDA and CDR2 is SQIVND (reference sequence). Trimming pared 8 bases from V and 8 bases from J, leaving 15 bases between. The CDR3 has 13 amino acids. CDR3: CASGNQGWEKLFF. The CDR3 bases are TGTGCCAGTGGGAACCAGGGTTGGGAAAAACTGTTTTTT.

This clone was recorded at least ten times. V is TRBV4-1 and J is TRBJ1-4, with 9 bases identical to TRBD1. The CDR3 consists of 17 residues. The germline CDR1 and CDR2 sequences are MGHRA and YSYEKL. V lost 1 base, J lost 0 bases, and 3 bases stayed unmatched. The CDR3 protein is CASSQGGQGSTNEKLFF. For the CDR3, the DNA is TGCGCCAGCAGCCAAGGGGGACAGGGTTCAACTAATGAAAAACTGTTTTTT.

This clone was seen a handful of times. This rearrangement joins TRBV2 to TRBJ2-3; 12 nucleotides agree with TRBD2. The CDR3 extends over 15 amino acids. The J segment lost 6 bases and the V segment lost 6 bases, leaving 7 bases of the junction unmatched. Germline V gene sequence: CDR1 SNHLY, CDR2 FYNNEI. CDR3: CASRLLAGGPDTQYF. In DNA form, the CDR3 reads TGTGCCAGCAGACTACTAGCGGGGGGCCCGGATACGCAGTATTTT.

This clone came up a few times. The V call is TRBV10-3, the J call TRBJ2-5, with D unresolved. The CDR3 is made up of 17 amino acids. Germline V gene data show CDR1 as ENHRY and CDR2 as SYGVKD. Trimming took 0 bases from V and 0 from J, leaving 14 bases between them. DNA for the CDR3: TGTGCCATCAGTGAGTCGTTTGGGCAGCCGAACCAAGAGACCCAGTACTTC. Translating gives CAISESFGQPNQETQYF.

The J gene is TRBJ2-5, the V gene TRBV27; 10 bases are shared with TRBD2. Germline V lookup: CDR1 MNHEY, CDR2 SMNVEV (reference sequence). V was clipped by 5 bases and J by 0 bases; unmatched bases: 6. The CDR3 loop spans 16 amino acids. The CDR3 protein is CASSPRTSGYQETQYF. For the CDR3, the DNA is TGTGCCAGCAGTCCGCGGACTAGCGGCTACCAAGAGACCCAGTACTTC.

The table lists this clone with many counts. V and J are TRBV25-1 and TRBJ2-6; perhaps TRBD1 as D (5 bases). V was cut by 10 bases and J by 2 bases, with 9 bases left in between. The CDR3 spans 13 residues. Germline loops: CDR1 MGHDK, CDR2 SYGVNS. The CDR3 here is CATYRTGANVLTF. CDR3 in DNA: TGTGCCACCTACAGGACTGGGGCCAACGTCCTGACTTTC.

This clone was counted between two and nine times. J is TRBJ1-1 and V is TRBV18, with 7 bases fitting TRBD1. The trim removed 6 bases at V and 4 bases at J, leaving 11 bases unmatched. Germline V gives CDR1 KGHSH, CDR2 LQKENI. The CDR3 extends over 15 amino acids. The CDR3 nucleotides read TGTGCCAGCTCCCTGCAGGGGGTCCCCAGCACTGAAGCTTTCTTT. This gives the protein CASSLQGVPSTEAFF.

V usage is TRBV9 and J usage is TRBJ2-7; 9 bases agree with TRBD1. Germline CDR1 SGDLS, CDR2 YYNGEE. The CDR3 is 15 residues long. Germline trimming cut 3 bases from V and 1 base from J; bases unmatched to any gene: 5. CDR3 sequence (DNA): TGTGCCAGCAGCGCCACAGGGGGCACTTCCTACGAGCAGTACTTC. It encodes CASSATGGTSYEQYF.

The chain couples TRBV27 to TRBJ2-7; D might be TRBD2 (6 bases). The CDR3 covers 14 residues. V lost 10 bases and J lost 5, with 21 bases in between. Germline CDR1 and CDR2: MNHEY and SMNVEV (reference sequence). CDR3 nucleotides: TGTGCCACCCGAACGGAGACTAGTCCCCACGAGCAGTACTTC. This codes for CATRTETSPHEQYF.

This clone was recorded a few times. The chain employs TRBV18 and TRBJ1-1; TRBD1 agrees at 8 bases. The CDR3 totals 13 residues. V was pared by 3 bases and J by 6 bases, with 3 bases of the junction left unmatched. Germline CDR1 reads KGHSH; CDR2 reads LQKENI. CDR3 residues: CASSPSGQAEAFF. The CDR3 nucleotides read TGTGCCAGCTCACCTTCGGGACAGGCTGAAGCTTTCTTT.